This entry describes one T cell receptor beta chain. This record belongs to a study of blood T cell repertoires in COVID-19. Study in general: Material from acute and convalescent COVID-19 was sourced from the United States, Italy and Spain. Sources were T cells, B-cell-depleted T cells, or PBMCs; the material itself was cDNA or gDNA.

The CDR3 spans 13 residues. V dropped 0 bases and J dropped 7 bases, with 9 bases sitting between them. Germline values: CDR1 MGHRA, CDR2 YSYEKL. In the authors' methods: Estimation of nucleated cell counts was performed using reference gene primer amplification. TCRdb keeps only in-frame clones here, not all; method: immunoSEQ multiplex PCR. V, J and clone size were drawn from that table, and D and trimming were deduced from the DNA. The sample comprises tens of thousands of clones, about 80% of which are singletons, and under 30% rests with the top ten. The specimen sequenced was peripheral blood. The TCR sequence derives from a human donor in a cohort sampled during active COVID-19. The chain uses TRBV4-1 and TRBJ2-5; D gene ambiguous. The CDR3 loop reads CASSQDPLRTQYF. Written as DNA, the CDR3 is TGCGCCAGCAGCCAAGATCCCCTCCGGACCCAGTACTTC.